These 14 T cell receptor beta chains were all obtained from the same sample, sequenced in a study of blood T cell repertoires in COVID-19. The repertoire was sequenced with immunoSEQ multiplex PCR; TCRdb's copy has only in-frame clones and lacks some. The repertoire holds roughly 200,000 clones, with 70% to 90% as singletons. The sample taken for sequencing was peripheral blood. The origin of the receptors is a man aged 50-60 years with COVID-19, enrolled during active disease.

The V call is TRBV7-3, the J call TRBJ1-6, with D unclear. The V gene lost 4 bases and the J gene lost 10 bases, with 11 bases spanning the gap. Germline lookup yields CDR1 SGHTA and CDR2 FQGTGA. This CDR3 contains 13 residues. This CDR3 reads CASSYDTESPLHF. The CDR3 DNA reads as TGTGCCAGCAGCTACGACACGGAATCACCCCTCCACTTT.

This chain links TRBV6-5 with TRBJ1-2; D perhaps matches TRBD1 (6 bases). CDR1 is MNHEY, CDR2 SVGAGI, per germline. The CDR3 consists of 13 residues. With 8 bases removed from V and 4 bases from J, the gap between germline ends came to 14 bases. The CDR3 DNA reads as TGTGCCAGCCATGAACAGGGTCTCTATGGCTACACCTTC. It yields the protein CASHEQGLYGYTF.

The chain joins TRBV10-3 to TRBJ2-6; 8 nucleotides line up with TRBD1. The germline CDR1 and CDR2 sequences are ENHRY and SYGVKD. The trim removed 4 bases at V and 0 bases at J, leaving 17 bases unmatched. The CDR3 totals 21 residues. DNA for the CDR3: TGTGCCATCAGTGGGGTCAGGGGGCGAAGCACAGGAGGCTCTGGGGCCAACGTCCTGACTTTC. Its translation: CAISGVRGRSTGGSGANVLTF.

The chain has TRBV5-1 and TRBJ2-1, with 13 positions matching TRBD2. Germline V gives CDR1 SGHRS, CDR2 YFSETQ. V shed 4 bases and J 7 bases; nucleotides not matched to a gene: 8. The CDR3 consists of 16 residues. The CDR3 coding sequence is TGCGCCAGCAGCCACCGGACTAGCGGGAGTCGAAATGAGCAGTTCTTC. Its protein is CASSHRTSGSRNEQFF.

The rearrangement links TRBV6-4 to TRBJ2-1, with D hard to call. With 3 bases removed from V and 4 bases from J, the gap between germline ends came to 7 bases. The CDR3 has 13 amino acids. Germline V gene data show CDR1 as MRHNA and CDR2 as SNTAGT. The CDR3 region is CASSESRYNEQFF. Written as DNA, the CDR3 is TGTGCCAGCAGTGAGTCCAGATACAATGAGCAGTTCTTC.

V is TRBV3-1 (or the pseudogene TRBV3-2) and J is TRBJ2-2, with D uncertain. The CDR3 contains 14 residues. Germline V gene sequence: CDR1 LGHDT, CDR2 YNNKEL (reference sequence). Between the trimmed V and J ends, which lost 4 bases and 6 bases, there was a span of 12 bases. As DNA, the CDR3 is TGTGCCAGCAGCCCCCCCGGCGACTCCGGGGAGCTGTTTTTT. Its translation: CASSPPGDSGELFF.

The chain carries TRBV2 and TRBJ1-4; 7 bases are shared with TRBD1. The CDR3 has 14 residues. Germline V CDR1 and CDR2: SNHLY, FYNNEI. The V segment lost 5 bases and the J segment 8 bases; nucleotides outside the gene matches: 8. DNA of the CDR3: TGTGCCAGCAGTCCCTTGCCGGGACAGGAAAAACTGTTTTTT. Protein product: CASSPLPGQEKLFF.

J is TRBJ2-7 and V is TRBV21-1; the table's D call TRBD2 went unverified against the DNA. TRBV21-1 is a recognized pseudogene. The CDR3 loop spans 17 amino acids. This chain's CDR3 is CASSKVRLAGYRDEQYF. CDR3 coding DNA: TGTGCCAGCAGCAAAGTAAGACTAGCGGGATATCGGGACGAGCAGTACTTC.

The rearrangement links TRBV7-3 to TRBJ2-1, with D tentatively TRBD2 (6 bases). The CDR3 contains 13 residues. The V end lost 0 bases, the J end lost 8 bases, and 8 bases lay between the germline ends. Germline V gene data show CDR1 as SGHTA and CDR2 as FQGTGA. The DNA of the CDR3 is TGTGCCAGCAGCTTAACGCGGGACTATGAGCAGTTCTTC. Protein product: CASSLTRDYEQFF.

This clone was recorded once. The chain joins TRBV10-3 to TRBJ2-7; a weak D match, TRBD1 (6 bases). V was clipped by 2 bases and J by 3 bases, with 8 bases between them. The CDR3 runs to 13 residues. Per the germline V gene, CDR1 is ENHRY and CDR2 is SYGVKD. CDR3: CAISENRVYEQYF. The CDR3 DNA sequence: TGTGCCATCAGTGAGAACAGGGTCTACGAGCAGTACTTC.

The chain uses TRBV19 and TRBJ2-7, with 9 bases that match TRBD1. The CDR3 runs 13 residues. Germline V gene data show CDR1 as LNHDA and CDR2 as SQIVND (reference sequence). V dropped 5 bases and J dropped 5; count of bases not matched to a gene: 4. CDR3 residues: CASSADRGHEQYF. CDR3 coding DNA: TGTGCCAGTAGTGCGGACAGGGGCCACGAGCAGTACTTC.

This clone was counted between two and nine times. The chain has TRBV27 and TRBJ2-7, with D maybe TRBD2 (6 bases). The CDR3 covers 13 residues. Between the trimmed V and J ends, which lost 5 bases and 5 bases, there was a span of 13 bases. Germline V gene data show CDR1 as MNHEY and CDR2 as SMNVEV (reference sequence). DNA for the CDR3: TGTGCCAGCAGTCCATCGGGACTGAACGAGCAGTACTTC. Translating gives CASSPSGLNEQYF.

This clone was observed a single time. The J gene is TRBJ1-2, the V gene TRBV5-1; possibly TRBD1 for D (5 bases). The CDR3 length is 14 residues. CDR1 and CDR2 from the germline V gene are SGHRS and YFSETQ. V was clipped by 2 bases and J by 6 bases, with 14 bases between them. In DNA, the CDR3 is TGCGCCAGCAGCTTAGAGGCAGGGATGGATGGCTACACCTTC. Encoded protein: CASSLEAGMDGYTF.

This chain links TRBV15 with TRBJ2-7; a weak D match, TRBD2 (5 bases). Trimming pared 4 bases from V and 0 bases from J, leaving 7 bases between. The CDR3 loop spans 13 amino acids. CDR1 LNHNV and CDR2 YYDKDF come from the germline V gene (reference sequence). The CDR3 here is CATSTSGSYEQYF. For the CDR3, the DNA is TGTGCCACCAGCACAAGCGGCTCCTACGAGCAGTACTTC.